This T cell receptor (beta chain) was identified during a study of T cells in Graves' hyperthyroidism and ophthalmopathy (dated by TCRdb to between 2018 and 2021). Regarding the research as a whole: To identify distinguishing TCR V-J signatures, a discovery cohort of 90 to 100 patients was used, comprising 40 to 45 with Graves' ophthalmopathy and around 57 with stable Graves' hyperthyroidism. The paper reports TCR Vbeta CDR3 sequencing of about 140 peripheral blood samples: under 45 ophthalmopathy, fewer than 80 hyperthyroidism and 17 progressor patients. The 75 to 100 discovery patients were divided at random into training and test sets in a 7:3 ratio. Thyroid tissue and blood T-cell repertoires from six Graves' hyperthyroidism patients were also compared in the study. Whether ophthalmopathy could be predicted prospectively was tested in an independent validation cohort made up of about 18 hyperthyroidism patients plus 17 patients who later progressed to ophthalmopathy. Once sampling was done, hyperthyroidism patients were given methimazole at a starting dose of 30 mg daily, whereas ophthalmopathy patients were given high-dose intravenous methylprednisolone. The study at large found these results: Most expanded thyroid clonotypes (frequency above 0.001) were also found in blood, which suggests that blood repertoires may mirror thyroid immune responses. A 13 V-J signature model separated ophthalmopathy from stable hyperthyroidism, with about 88% sensitivity and 81.08% specificity in cross-validation and 80%/75% in testing. Sample size was not statistically predetermined, and investigators were not blinded to group allocation. In validation, the model predicted progression to ophthalmopathy with over 65% sensitivity and 72% to 75% specificity, a median of 6.5 months before onset.

This clonotype was detected only a few times. No cognate antigen has been identified for it. No quality values exist for individual bases; no much larger clone is one base distant. V sheds 3 bases and J sheds 2 bases, leaving 19 bases between their ends. Its CDR3 holds 17 amino acids, cysteine through phenylalanine. Solely the CDR3 DNA is kept, with 51 bases framed from the first base. The germline V gene specifies MGHRA as CDR1 and YSYEKL as CDR2. Stable Graves' hyperthyroidism was defined as the absence of progression to ophthalmopathy over 18 months of follow-up. Hyperthyroidism patients were newly diagnosed, had a disease duration of under 2 months, and were aged 18 to 65 years. The study excluded patients with uncontrolled infections, other autoimmune diseases, pregnancy or lactation. Clinical symptoms, serum thyroxine and TRAb, thyroid ultrasound, and orbital computed tomography formed the basis for the diagnoses. Total RNA was extracted using Trizol reagent, and RNA quality was assessed on an Agilent 2100 Bioanalyzer.

The TCR beta CDR3 regions were amplified from the RNA transcripts. A first-round RT-PCR of the TCR CDR3 used the HTBI primer set with the Qiagen OneStep RT-PCR kit. A second multiplex PCR round built the libraries, followed by size selection and purification. Paired-end sequencing of the libraries was performed with 100 bp reads on an Illumina HiSeq2000. The paper's data handling went like this. SOAPnuke was used to process the raw data, removing reads that contained adapters or uncalled bases, had a mean Phred below 15, or lacked an exact match to the constant primer or identifier. COPE v1.2.5 was used to merge the high-quality paired reads, and each unique nucleotide sequence was defined as a clonotype. Clonotypes were aligned to IMGT TRBV, TRBD and TRBJ reference segments using MiTCR v1.1. Only V-J combinations with frequency above 0.0001, covering about 99% of repertoires, were analysed. A TCS score was defined as the ratio of F50 (clonal expansion) to E x V (chaos), with BLOSUM62-based TCRdist applied between CDR3 peptides within each V-J. Welch's t-statistics and random forest reduced 450 to 600 V-J features to roughly 13, which were used in a naive Bayes classifier (R e1071). The Morisita-Horn index was used to measure how similar the thyroid and blood repertoires were. TCRdb cleaned the public reads at Q25 with fastp, built clones with MiXCR and kept in-frame beta chains. For every CDR3 protein sequence, its rows merge into one entry that carries the most common genes and DNA. These V and J calls originate from TCRdb's pipeline instead of the authors' own analysis. This sample comprises about 580,000 distinct CDR3 sequences, roughly 50% of them detected only once. The ten largest make up roughly 7.7% of the sample.

This receptor was obtained from a woman aged 18-35 years with Graves' hyperthyroidism. The chain links TRBV4-1 with TRBJ2-5; there is no confident call for the D gene. Sequenced input: peripheral blood or thyroid tissue (not recorded which). The nucleotide sequence is TGCGCCAGCAGCCACTCCTCTCGAACAGCGATACAAGAGACCCAGTACTTC. Its amino acids are CASSHSSRTAIQETQYF.